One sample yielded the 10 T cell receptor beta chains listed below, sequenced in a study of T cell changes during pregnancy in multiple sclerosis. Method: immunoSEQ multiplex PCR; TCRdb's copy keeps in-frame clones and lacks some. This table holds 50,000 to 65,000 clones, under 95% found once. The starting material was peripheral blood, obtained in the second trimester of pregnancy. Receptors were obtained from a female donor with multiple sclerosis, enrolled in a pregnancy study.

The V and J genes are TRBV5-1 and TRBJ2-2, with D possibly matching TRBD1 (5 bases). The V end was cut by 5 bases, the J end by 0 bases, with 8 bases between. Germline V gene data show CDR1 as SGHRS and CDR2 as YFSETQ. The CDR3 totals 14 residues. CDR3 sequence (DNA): TGCGCCAGCAGGACAGCCACGAACACCGGGGAGCTGTTTTTT. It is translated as CASRTATNTGELFF.

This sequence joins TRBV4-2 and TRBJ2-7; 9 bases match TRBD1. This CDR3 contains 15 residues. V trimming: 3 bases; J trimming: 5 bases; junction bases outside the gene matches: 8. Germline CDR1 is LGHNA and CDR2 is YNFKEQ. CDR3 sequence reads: CASSHPQGALDEQYF. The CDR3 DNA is TGTGCCAGCAGCCACCCACAGGGGGCGCTTGACGAGCAGTACTTC.

The chain's CDR3 is CASSRQEGQPQYGYTF. As DNA, the CDR3 is TGCGCCAGCAGCCGACAAGAGGGCCAGCCCCAATATGGCTACACCTTC. This chain connects TRBV4-3 to TRBJ1-2; D uncertain. V lost 4 bases, J lost 5 bases, and 20 bases lay in between. This CDR3 has 16 amino acids. Germline V gene lookup returns CDR1 LGHNA and CDR2 YSLEER.

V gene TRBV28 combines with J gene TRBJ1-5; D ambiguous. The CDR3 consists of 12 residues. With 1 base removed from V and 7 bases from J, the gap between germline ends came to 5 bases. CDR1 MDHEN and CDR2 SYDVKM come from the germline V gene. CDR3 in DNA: TGTGCCAGCAGTTTATCAGGCCAGCCCCAGCATTTT. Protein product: CASSLSGQPQHF.

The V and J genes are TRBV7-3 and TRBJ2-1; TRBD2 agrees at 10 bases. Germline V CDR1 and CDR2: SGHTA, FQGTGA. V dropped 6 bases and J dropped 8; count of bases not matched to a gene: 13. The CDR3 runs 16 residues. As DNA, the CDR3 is TGTGCCAGCAGTTCTGGCAGCGGGGGGGCCGGGGATGAGCAGTTCTTC. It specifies CASSSGSGGAGDEQFF.

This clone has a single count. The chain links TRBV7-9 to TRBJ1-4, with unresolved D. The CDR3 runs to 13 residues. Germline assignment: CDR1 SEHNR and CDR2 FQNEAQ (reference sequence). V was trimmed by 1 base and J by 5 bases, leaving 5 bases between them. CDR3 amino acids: CASSLGYNEKLFF. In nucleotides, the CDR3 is TGTGCCAGCAGCTTAGGCTACAATGAAAAACTGTTTTTT. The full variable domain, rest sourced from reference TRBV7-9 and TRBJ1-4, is DTGVSQNPRHKITKRGQNVTFRCDPISEHNRLYWYRQTLGQGPEFLTYFQNEAQLEKSRLLSDRFSAERPKGSFSTLEIQRTEQGDSAMYLCASSLGYNEKLFFGSGTQLSVL.

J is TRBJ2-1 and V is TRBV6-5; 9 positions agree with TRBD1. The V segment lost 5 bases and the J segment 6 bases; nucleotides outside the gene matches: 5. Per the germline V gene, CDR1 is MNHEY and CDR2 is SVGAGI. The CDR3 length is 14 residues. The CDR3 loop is CASSRTGDGNEQFF. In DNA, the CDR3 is TGTGCCAGCAGTCGGACAGGGGACGGCAATGAGCAGTTCTTC.

The CDR3 nucleotides read TGTGCCAGCAGCTACCGGACTAGCGGGAGGGAGACCCAGTACTTC. It is translated as CASSYRTSGRETQYF. V gene TRBV7-8 combines with J gene TRBJ2-5, with 14 bases fitting TRBD2. CDR1 and CDR2 from the germline V gene are SGHVS and FQNEAQ. The CDR3 is made up of 15 amino acids. V was clipped by 4 bases and J by 5 bases; unmatched bases: 3.

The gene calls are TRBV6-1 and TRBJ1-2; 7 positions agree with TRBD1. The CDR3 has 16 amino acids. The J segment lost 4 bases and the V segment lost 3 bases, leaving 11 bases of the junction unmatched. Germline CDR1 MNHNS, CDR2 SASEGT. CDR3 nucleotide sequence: TGTGCCAGCAGTGATATTGACAGGGTCTCTATCTATGGCTACACCTTC. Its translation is CASSDIDRVSIYGYTF.

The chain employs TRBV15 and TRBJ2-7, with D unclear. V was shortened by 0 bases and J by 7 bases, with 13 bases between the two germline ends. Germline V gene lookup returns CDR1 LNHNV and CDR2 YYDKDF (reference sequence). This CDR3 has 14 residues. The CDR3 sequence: CATSRDFLRWEQYF. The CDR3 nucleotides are TGTGCCACCAGCAGAGATTTTCTTCGGTGGGAGCAGTACTTC.